This record concerns one T cell receptor (beta chain) sequence. Sequencing used immunoSEQ multiplex PCR; TCRdb keeps in-frame clones, though not all of them. The repertoire holds about 6,100 clones, with 21% as singletons. This specimen comes from a study of sequential checkpoint blockade in melanoma. CDR3 size: 15 residues. V was clipped by 4 bases and J by 3 bases, with 17 bases between them. Germline assignment: CDR1 SGHRS and CDR2 YFSETQ. Described treatment: randomized to nivolumab then ipilimumab (arm A) or the reverse (arm B). V is TRBV5-1 and J is TRBJ2-7; the D is unclear. Sample: tumor tissue (inferred from file names), taken from a patient given nivolumab and ipilimumab in sequence. This sequence originates from a human donor with melanoma. CDR3 sequence: CASSPAPDGLYEQYF. Here the CDR3 DNA reads TGCGCCAGCAGCCCCGCCCCGGACGGTCTCTACGAGCAGTACTTC.